The 5 T cell receptor beta chains reported below all come from one sample, sequenced in a study of Ad26.COV2.S vaccination and SARS-CoV-2 variants (dated by TCRdb to about 2021). Library preparation employed the immunoSEQ multiplex PCR assay. TCRdb provides this immuneACCESS table in a form limited to in-frame rearrangements. Some clones are lacking; in checked studies, under half of them reflect an unresolved V gene, and why the rest are absent is not known. The sample table records approximately 350,000 clones; 83% of these occur just once. The ten largest clones take up about 8% of the sample. The treatment or condition label, read with the paper, signifies: around 19 received Ad26.COV2.S at low or high dose, single or two shots; roughly five received placebo; per-sample allocation not given. For vaccine and placebo recipients, repertoires were sequenced using samples collected on day 63 after the first injection.

The input for sequencing was peripheral blood, taken in a trial of Ad26.COV2.S vaccine versus placebo. The receptors were gathered from a person between 18 and 59 years old who received the Ad26.COV2.S COVID-19 vaccine or a placebo.

This chain joins TRBV7-8 and TRBJ1-2; 7 bases are shared with TRBD1. This CDR3 region has 14 residues. Per the germline V gene, CDR1 is SGHVS and CDR2 is FQNEAQ. The ends lost 1 base at V and 3 bases at J; junction bases unmatched: 2. In nucleotides, the CDR3 is TGTGCCAGCAGCTTAGGACAGGGTGACTATGGCTACACCTTC. This translates into CASSLGQGDYGYTF. Full variable domain (outside the CDR3, taken from reference TRBV7-8 and TRBJ1-2): GAGVSQSPRYKVAKRGQDVALRCDPISGHVSLFWYQQALGQGPEFLTYFQNEAQLDKSGLPSDRFFAERPEGSVSTLKIQRTQQEDSAVYLCASSLGQGDYGYTFGSGTRLTVV.

The chain is built from TRBV2 and TRBJ1-4; TRBD1 is a possible D gene (5 bases). This CDR3 is 15 amino acids long. Trimming stripped 7 bases from V and 3 bases from J, with 15 bases between. Germline V gives CDR1 SNHLY, CDR2 FYNNEI. The CDR3 bases are TGTGCCAGCAACCGGAGGGGCAGGTCTAATGAAAAACTGTTTTTT. Translating it yields CASNRRGRSNEKLFF.

The rearrangement links TRBV3-1 (or the pseudogene TRBV3-2) to TRBJ2-6; D assignment may be TRBD1 or TRBD2 (6 bases each). Germline CDR1 LGHDT, CDR2 YNNKEL (reference sequence). Trimming removed 6 bases from V and 4 bases from J, with 7 bases in between. CDR3 length: 13 amino acids. The CDR3 is CASRGGGANVLTF. In nucleotides, the CDR3 is TGTGCCAGCAGGGGGGGCGGGGCCAACGTCCTGACTTTC.

The rearrangement uses TRBV4-1 and TRBJ2-7; 13 bases align to TRBD2. CDR1 and CDR2 from the germline V gene are MGHRA and YSYEKL. V gave up 1 base and J gave up 2 bases; unmatched junction bases: 11. This CDR3 is 19 amino acids long. The CDR3 here is CASSQGLTSGGPYPYEQYF. CDR3 nucleotides: TGCGCCAGCAGCCAAGGTCTGACTAGCGGGGGGCCTTACCCCTACGAGCAGTACTTC.

DNA for the CDR3: TGTGCCAGCAGCTTACGGGGGTGGTCGGAGAGCTCCTATAATTCACCCCTCCACTTT. Translation: CASSLRGWSESSYNSPLHF. This chain uses TRBV5-6 with TRBJ1-6; the D gene is possibly TRBD1 (5 bases). V was clipped by 2 bases and J by 0 bases, with 18 bases between them. The length of the CDR3 is 19 residues. Germline V gene lookup returns CDR1 SGHDT and CDR2 YYEEEE.